These T cell receptor beta chains were read from a single sample in a study of T cell responses to AZD1222 COVID-19 vaccine. Some clones are missing from TCRdb's copy, which holds only in-frame ones; the method was immunoSEQ multiplex PCR. In the table there are 150,000 or so clones, 91% of which are singletons. The sample here was peripheral blood, taken on day 0 of AZD1222 vaccination. The source of these receptors is an adult in good health. Each CDR3 is given with its conserved first and last residue. The order of the fields is V gene, CDR3 length, clone size, J gene, D gene, CDR3 protein, CDR3 DNA. The D gene is left open where the match is weak. Size values are once, few and many counts, or a class for expanded clones, and some rows have none.

V gene: TRBV5-1
CDR3 length: 14
clone size: few
J gene: TRBJ1-2
D gene: -
CDR3 protein: CASSLVGKSEGYTF
CDR3 DNA: TGCGCCAGCAGCTTGGTGGGGAAATCGGAGGGCTACACCTTC

V gene: TRBV28
CDR3 length: 15
clone size: -
J gene: TRBJ2-3
D gene: TRBD1
CDR3 protein: CASSLTGTQTDTQYF
CDR3 DNA: TGTGCCAGCAGCCTGACAGGGACACAAACAGATACGCAGTATTTT

V gene: TRBV6-6
CDR3 length: 13
clone size: -
J gene: TRBJ1-5
D gene: -
CDR3 protein: CASSLDSNQPQHF
CDR3 DNA: TGTGCCAGCAGCCTTGATAGCAATCAGCCCCAGCATTTT

V gene: TRBV5-6
CDR3 length: 16
clone size: -
J gene: TRBJ2-2
D gene: TRBD1
CDR3 protein: CASSLEGRGWTGELFF
CDR3 DNA: TGTGCCAGCAGCTTGGAAGGCAGGGGGTGGACCGGGGAGCTGTTTTTT

V gene: TRBV2
CDR3 length: 15
clone size: once
J gene: TRBJ1-3
D gene: TRBD1
CDR3 protein: CATRDTGGTGNTIYF
CDR3 DNA: TGTGCCACACGAGATACAGGGGGCACTGGAAACACCATATATTTT

V gene: TRBV7-9
CDR3 length: 13
clone size: -
J gene: TRBJ1-1
D gene: -
CDR3 protein: CASSLVGRAEAFF
CDR3 DNA: TGTGCCAGCAGCTTAGTTGGGAGGGCTGAAGCTTTCTTT

V gene: TRBV6-5
CDR3 length: 15
clone size: -
J gene: TRBJ1-2
D gene: -
CDR3 protein: CASSYSGHPTEGYTF
CDR3 DNA: TGTGCCAGCAGTTACTCGGGTCACCCTACTGAGGGCTACACCTTC

V gene: TRBV20-1
CDR3 length: 13
clone size: once
J gene: TRBJ2-7
D gene: -
CDR3 protein: CSASQAATYEQYF
CDR3 DNA: TGCAGTGCTAGTCAAGCGGCCACCTACGAGCAGTACTTC

V gene: TRBV10-1
CDR3 length: 15
clone size: -
J gene: TRBJ2-2
D gene: -
CDR3 protein: CASSESRAGTGELFF
CDR3 DNA: TGCGCCAGCAGTGAAAGCAGGGCGGGCACCGGGGAGCTGTTTTTT

V gene: TRBV6-4
CDR3 length: 14
clone size: few
J gene: TRBJ1-2
D gene: TRBD1
CDR3 protein: CASSGGQGSYGYTF
CDR3 DNA: TGTGCCAGCAGTGGCGGACAGGGGAGCTATGGCTACACCTTC

V gene: TRBV19
CDR3 length: 13
clone size: -
J gene: TRBJ1-2
D gene: -
CDR3 protein: CASYSGVIAGYTF
CDR3 DNA: TGTGCCAGTTACTCTGGGGTTATCGCTGGCTACACCTTC

V gene: TRBV5-1
CDR3 length: 17
clone size: -
J gene: TRBJ2-7
D gene: -
CDR3 protein: CASAMVGPGEKSYEQYF
CDR3 DNA: TGCGCCAGCGCAATGGTGGGACCCGGGGAGAAGTCCTACGAGCAGTACTTC

V gene: TRBV5-5
CDR3 length: 15
clone size: -
J gene: TRBJ1-1
D gene: TRBD1
CDR3 protein: CASSLTGDLNTEAFF
CDR3 DNA: TGTGCCAGCAGCTTAACAGGGGACCTAAACACTGAAGCTTTCTTT

V gene: TRBV7-2
CDR3 length: 12
clone size: once
J gene: TRBJ2-2
D gene: -
CDR3 protein: CASCWDTGELFF
CDR3 DNA: TGTGCCAGTTGTTGGGACACCGGGGAGCTGTTTTTT

V gene: TRBV7-8
CDR3 length: 13
clone size: -
J gene: TRBJ2-2
D gene: -
CDR3 protein: CASRAGYSGELFF
CDR3 DNA: TGTGCCTCCCGGGCAGGGTACTCCGGGGAGCTGTTTTTT

V gene: TRBV19
CDR3 length: 14
clone size: -
J gene: TRBJ1-5
D gene: -
CDR3 protein: CASRGARRDQPQHF
CDR3 DNA: TGTGCCAGTAGGGGGGCAAGGAGGGATCAGCCCCAGCATTTT

V gene: TRBV6-5
CDR3 length: 14
clone size: -
J gene: TRBJ1-1
D gene: -
CDR3 protein: CASSSYQDESEAFF
CDR3 DNA: TGTGCCAGCAGTTCATATCAGGACGAGTCTGAAGCTTTCTTT

V gene: TRBV15
CDR3 length: 17
clone size: -
J gene: TRBJ1-4
D gene: -
CDR3 protein: CATSRGSGEAANEKLFF
CDR3 DNA: TGTGCCACCAGCAGGGGCTCGGGGGAGGCGGCTAATGAAAAACTGTTTTTT

V gene: TRBV9
CDR3 length: 15
clone size: once
J gene: TRBJ2-1
D gene: TRBD2
CDR3 protein: CASSRLAGNYNEQFF
CDR3 DNA: TGTGCCAGCAGCCGACTAGCGGGAAACTACAATGAGCAGTTCTTC

V gene: TRBV28
CDR3 length: 13
clone size: -
J gene: TRBJ1-5
D gene: -
CDR3 protein: CASSFLSNQPQHF
CDR3 DNA: TGTGCCAGCAGTTTCCTGTCCAATCAGCCCCAGCATTTT

V gene: TRBV7-9
CDR3 length: 16
clone size: -
J gene: TRBJ2-2
D gene: TRBD2
CDR3 protein: CASSRSGVEVPGELFF
CDR3 DNA: TGTGCCAGCAGCCGAAGCGGGGTAGAGGTCCCCGGGGAGCTGTTTTTT

V gene: TRBV5-6
CDR3 length: 15
clone size: -
J gene: TRBJ2-7
D gene: -
CDR3 protein: CASSLITPRNYEQYF
CDR3 DNA: TGTGCCAGCAGCCTCATTACTCCGCGTAACTACGAGCAGTACTTC

V gene: TRBV7-2
CDR3 length: 14
clone size: -
J gene: TRBJ2-7
D gene: TRBD2
CDR3 protein: CASSPKGGFYEQYF
CDR3 DNA: TGTGCCAGCAGCCCAAAGGGAGGGTTTTACGAGCAGTACTTC

V gene: TRBV11-3
CDR3 length: 12
clone size: -
J gene: TRBJ1-1
D gene: -
CDR3 protein: CASSYGNTEAFF
CDR3 DNA: TGTGCCAGCAGCTACGGGAACACTGAAGCTTTCTTT

V gene: TRBV24-1
CDR3 length: 13
clone size: -
J gene: TRBJ2-5
D gene: -
CDR3 protein: CATSDPTGVTQYF
CDR3 DNA: TGTGCCACCAGTGACCCGACGGGGGTGACCCAGTACTTC

V gene: TRBV19
CDR3 length: 14
clone size: -
J gene: TRBJ1-3
D gene: -
CDR3 protein: CASSIGSSGNTIYF
CDR3 DNA: TGTGCCAGTAGTATCGGAAGCTCTGGAAACACCATATATTTT

V gene: TRBV19
CDR3 length: 15
clone size: -
J gene: TRBJ1-5
D gene: -
CDR3 protein: CASSLPGLSNQPQHF
CDR3 DNA: TGTGCCAGTAGTCTCCCAGGTCTCAGCAATCAGCCCCAGCATTTT

V gene: TRBV6-5
CDR3 length: 13
clone size: -
J gene: TRBJ1-1
D gene: -
CDR3 protein: CASSFGGGTAAFF
CDR3 DNA: TGTGCCAGCAGCTTCGGGGGAGGCACTGCCGCTTTCTTT

V gene: TRBV19
CDR3 length: 13
clone size: -
J gene: TRBJ2-7
D gene: TRBD1
CDR3 protein: CASSTGQGYEQYF
CDR3 DNA: TGTGCCAGTAGTACGGGACAGGGCTACGAGCAGTACTTC

V gene: TRBV10-1
CDR3 length: 12
clone size: -
J gene: TRBJ2-2
D gene: -
CDR3 protein: CASSRTTGELFF
CDR3 DNA: TGCGCCAGCAGTAGGACAACCGGGGAGCTGTTTTTT

V gene: TRBV13
CDR3 length: 15
clone size: -
J gene: TRBJ2-7
D gene: -
CDR3 protein: CASTQTSTLLDEQYF
CDR3 DNA: TGTGCCAGCACCCAAACCTCAACCCTCCTAGACGAGCAGTACTTC

V gene: TRBV3-1/TRBV3-2
CDR3 length: 17
clone size: -
J gene: TRBJ1-2
D gene: TRBD1
CDR3 protein: CASSPLGSGTGINGYTF
CDR3 DNA: TGTGCCAGCAGCCCCCTCGGATCCGGGACAGGGATAAATGGCTACACCTTC

V gene: TRBV29-1
CDR3 length: 12
clone size: -
J gene: TRBJ2-3
D gene: -
CDR3 protein: CSAEPVTDTQYF
CDR3 DNA: TGCAGCGCCGAACCCGTAACAGATACGCAGTATTTT

V gene: TRBV5-1
CDR3 length: 13
clone size: -
J gene: TRBJ1-6
D gene: -
CDR3 protein: CASSSNRDSPLHF
CDR3 DNA: TGCGCCAGCAGTTCTAACAGGGATTCACCCCTCCACTTT

V gene: TRBV19
CDR3 length: 14
clone size: -
J gene: TRBJ1-2
D gene: TRBD1
CDR3 protein: CASIRTGVNYGYTF
CDR3 DNA: TGTGCCAGTATCCGCACAGGGGTAAATTATGGCTACACCTTC

V gene: TRBV6-5
CDR3 length: 14
clone size: -
J gene: TRBJ1-1
D gene: -
CDR3 protein: CASFFGTLGTEAFF
CDR3 DNA: TGTGCCAGCTTTTTCGGGACTTTGGGCACTGAAGCTTTCTTT

V gene: TRBV4-1
CDR3 length: 13
clone size: -
J gene: TRBJ1-2
D gene: -
CDR3 protein: CASSPQIRVGYTF
CDR3 DNA: TGCGCCAGCAGCCCCCAAATCCGGGTTGGCTACACCTTC

V gene: TRBV28
CDR3 length: 13
clone size: -
J gene: TRBJ1-1
D gene: -
CDR3 protein: CASSAQSKSEAFF
CDR3 DNA: TGTGCCAGCAGCGCCCAAAGCAAATCTGAAGCTTTCTTT

V gene: TRBV5-4
CDR3 length: 19
clone size: -
J gene: TRBJ2-3
D gene: TRBD2
CDR3 protein: CASSSGMASGGAFGDTQYF
CDR3 DNA: TGTGCCAGCAGCTCGGGAATGGCTAGCGGGGGGGCCTTCGGAGATACGCAGTATTTT

V gene: TRBV19
CDR3 length: 13
clone size: -
J gene: TRBJ2-5
D gene: TRBD1
CDR3 protein: CASLQQGAGTQYF
CDR3 DNA: TGTGCCAGCCTTCAACAGGGGGCCGGGACCCAGTACTTC

V gene: TRBV7-3
CDR3 length: 13
clone size: -
J gene: TRBJ1-1
D gene: -
CDR3 protein: CASSSSGNTEAFF
CDR3 DNA: TGTGCCAGCAGCTCCTCGGGGAACACTGAAGCTTTCTTT

V gene: TRBV4-3
CDR3 length: 17
clone size: -
J gene: TRBJ2-1
D gene: TRBD1
CDR3 protein: CASSQDGTEFSYNEQFF
CDR3 DNA: TGCGCCAGCAGCCAAGATGGGACAGAGTTTTCCTACAATGAGCAGTTCTTC

V gene: TRBV29-1
CDR3 length: 13
clone size: -
J gene: TRBJ2-1
D gene: -
CDR3 protein: CSVLRGAGAEQFF
CDR3 DNA: TGCAGCGTTTTACGGGGCGCAGGTGCCGAGCAGTTCTTC

V gene: TRBV24-1
CDR3 length: 13
clone size: -
J gene: TRBJ2-1
D gene: -
CDR3 protein: CATSTTPENEQFF
CDR3 DNA: TGTGCCACCAGTACAACGCCTGAGAATGAGCAGTTCTTC

V gene: TRBV28
CDR3 length: 15
clone size: few
J gene: TRBJ2-7
D gene: -
CDR3 protein: CASSFLLTGGDEQYF
CDR3 DNA: TGTGCCAGCAGTTTCCTCCTAACAGGGGGGGACGAGCAGTACTTC

V gene: TRBV30
CDR3 length: 11
clone size: -
J gene: TRBJ2-7
D gene: -
CDR3 protein: CAWSALYEQYF
CDR3 DNA: TGTGCCTGGAGCGCCCTCTACGAGCAGTACTTC

V gene: TRBV20-1
CDR3 length: 10
clone size: -
J gene: TRBJ1-2
D gene: -
CDR3 protein: CSARSYGYTF
CDR3 DNA: TGCAGTGCTAGGAGCTATGGCTACACCTTC

V gene: TRBV4-1
CDR3 length: 15
clone size: -
J gene: TRBJ2-7
D gene: TRBD2
CDR3 protein: CASSQGLADFYEQYF
CDR3 DNA: TGCGCCAGCAGCCAAGGGCTAGCGGATTTCTACGAGCAGTACTTC

V gene: TRBV28
CDR3 length: 15
clone size: -
J gene: TRBJ1-1
D gene: -
CDR3 protein: CASSRGPGFFAEAFF
CDR3 DNA: TGTGCCAGCAGTCGAGGACCCGGATTTTTTGCTGAAGCTTTCTTT

V gene: TRBV4-1
CDR3 length: 14
clone size: once
J gene: TRBJ2-7
D gene: TRBD1
CDR3 protein: CASSPRDRSYEQYF
CDR3 DNA: TGCGCCAGCAGCCCCCGGGACAGGTCCTACGAGCAGTACTTC

V gene: TRBV30
CDR3 length: 12
clone size: -
J gene: TRBJ1-3
D gene: -
CDR3 protein: CAWSAGRDTIYF
CDR3 DNA: TGTGCCTGGAGTGCCGGTAGGGACACCATATATTTT

V gene: TRBV7-2
CDR3 length: 15
clone size: -
J gene: TRBJ2-3
D gene: TRBD2
CDR3 protein: CASSLGPSGSHTQYF
CDR3 DNA: TGTGCCAGCAGCTTAGGGCCTAGCGGGAGCCATACGCAGTATTTT

V gene: TRBV7-9
CDR3 length: 17
clone size: -
J gene: TRBJ1-4
D gene: -
CDR3 protein: CASSLAAGPSTNEKLFF
CDR3 DNA: TGTGCCAGCAGCTTAGCCGCGGGACCTTCAACTAATGAAAAACTGTTTTTT

V gene: TRBV9
CDR3 length: 14
clone size: -
J gene: TRBJ1-4
D gene: -
CDR3 protein: CASSVEGADEKLFF
CDR3 DNA: TGTGCCAGCAGCGTAGAAGGCGCGGATGAAAAACTGTTTTTT

V gene: TRBV6-1
CDR3 length: 12
clone size: -
J gene: TRBJ1-2
D gene: -
CDR3 protein: CASSETSYGYTF
CDR3 DNA: TGTGCCAGCAGTGAGACAAGCTATGGCTACACCTTC

V gene: TRBV3-1/TRBV3-2
CDR3 length: 15
clone size: -
J gene: TRBJ1-6
D gene: -
CDR3 protein: CASSQDARKYSPLHF
CDR3 DNA: TGTGCCAGCAGCCAAGACGCCAGGAAGTATTCACCCCTCCACTTT

V gene: TRBV5-4
CDR3 length: 13
clone size: -
J gene: TRBJ2-5
D gene: -
CDR3 protein: CASSLVSSETQYF
CDR3 DNA: TGTGCCAGCAGCTTGGTTAGCTCAGAGACCCAGTACTTC

V gene: TRBV7-9
CDR3 length: 14
clone size: once
J gene: TRBJ2-1
D gene: -
CDR3 protein: CASSLSRVMGEQFF
CDR3 DNA: TGTGCCAGCAGCTTGTCCAGGGTCATGGGGGAGCAGTTCTTC

V gene: TRBV7-2
CDR3 length: 15
clone size: -
J gene: TRBJ2-3
D gene: -
CDR3 protein: CASSGGGTSTDTQYF
CDR3 DNA: TGTGCCAGCAGCGGTGGGGGGACTAGCACAGATACGCAGTATTTT

V gene: TRBV28
CDR3 length: 16
clone size: -
J gene: TRBJ2-1
D gene: -
CDR3 protein: CASSWRFGLTYNEQFF
CDR3 DNA: TGTGCCAGCAGTTGGAGGTTCGGGCTTACCTACAATGAGCAGTTCTTC